This T cell receptor beta chain stems from a study of brain metastases from non-small cell lung cancer. Assay used: immunoSEQ multiplex PCR; TCRdb lists only in-frame clones, some missing. The data show 640 or so clones, with 86% seen just once and 7% to 8.5% held by the top ten. The CDR3 is 14 residues long. With 4 bases removed from V and 7 bases from J, the gap between germline ends came to 14 bases. Germline CDR1 is SGHNT and CDR2 is YYREEE (reference sequence). The rearrangement joins TRBV5-4 to TRBJ2-2; the D is unclear. The sequence was obtained from a donor aged 40 or older with non-small cell lung cancer. Sequenced sample: tumor-adjacent normal tissue. CDR3 protein: CASSLGRLSGELFF. CDR3 coding DNA: TGTGCCAGCAGCCTAGGAAGGCTCAGCGGGGAGCTGTTTTTT. The full variable domain, its missing parts supplied by reference TRBV5-4 and TRBJ2-2, is ETGVTQSPTHLIKTRGQQVTLRCSSQSGHNTVSWYQQALGQGPQFIFQYYREEENGRGNFPPRFSGLQFPNYSSELNVNALELDDSALYLCASSLGRLSGELFFGEGSRLTVL.